This T cell receptor beta chain comes out of a study of T cell clonality in common variable immunodeficiency. Germline V gene lookup returns CDR1 DFQATT and CDR2 SNEGSKA (reference sequence). The ends lost 3 bases at V and 6 bases at J; junction bases unmatched: 11. The CDR3 sequence is 15 residues long. Measured with immunoSEQ multiplex PCR; TCRdb has only the in-frame clones, and not every one. Captured here are under 50,000 clones, none seen once; the top ten comprise about 1.9%. This clone was seen ten or more times. The read comes to an end 3 residues before the CDR3 does, leaving the germline J gene to fill in the end.

The chain couples TRBV20-1 to TRBJ2-3; 8 bases are shared with TRBD1. This clonotype was obtained from a person between 18 and 75 years old in good health. The sample was peripheral blood mononuclear cells. CDR3 DNA (partial): TGCAGTGCTAGTGTCCCACAGGGGGGTGGGGATACG. It translates to CSASVPQGGGDT. From start to end, the CDR3 is CSASVPQGGGDTQYF.